This entry concerns a single T cell receptor (beta chain). The data originate from a study of shared clonotypes between healthy human individuals. On the study more broadly: Each donor had three CD4 naive, three CD4 memory, two CD8 naive and one CD8 memory plate.

V was pared by 3 bases and J by 5 bases, with 13 bases between. This CDR3 region has 14 residues. CDR1 SEHNR and CDR2 FQNEAQ come from the germline V gene (reference sequence). Here immunoSEQ multiplex PCR was the method, and the copy in TCRdb shows in-frame clones only, minus some. The profile shows around 300,000 clones, around nine tenths of them singletons. Sequencing input: memory CD8+ T cells sorted from blood. Subset specified: CD45RO+ cells pooled with CCR7-negative TemRA cells. The TCR comes from a man younger than 30 in good health. J is TRBJ2-5 and V is TRBV7-9; D is perhaps TRBD1 or TRBD2 (6 bases each). CDR3 nucleotides: TGTGCCAGCAGCTTCGCTTCCGGGGGCGAGACCCAGTACTTC. Translating it yields CASSFASGGETQYF.